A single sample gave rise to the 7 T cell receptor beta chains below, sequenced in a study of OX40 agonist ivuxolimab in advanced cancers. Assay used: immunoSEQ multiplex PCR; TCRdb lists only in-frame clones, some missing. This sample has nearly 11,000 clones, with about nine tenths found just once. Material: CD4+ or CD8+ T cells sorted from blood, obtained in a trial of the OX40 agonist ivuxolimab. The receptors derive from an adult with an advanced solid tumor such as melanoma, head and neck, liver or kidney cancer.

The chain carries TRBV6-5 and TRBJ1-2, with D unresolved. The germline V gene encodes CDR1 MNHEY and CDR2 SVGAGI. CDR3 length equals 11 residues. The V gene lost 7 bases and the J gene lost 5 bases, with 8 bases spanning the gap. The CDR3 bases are TGTGCCAGCACCCCGGGGTATGGCTACACCTTC. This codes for CASTPGYGYTF.

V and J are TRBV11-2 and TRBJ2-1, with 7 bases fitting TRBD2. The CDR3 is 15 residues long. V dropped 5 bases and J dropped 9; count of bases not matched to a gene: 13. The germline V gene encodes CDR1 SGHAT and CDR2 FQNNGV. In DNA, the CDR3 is TGTGCCAGCAGCGCGCGAAACCTAGCGGAGCCTGAGCAGTTCTTC. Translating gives CASSARNLAEPEQFF. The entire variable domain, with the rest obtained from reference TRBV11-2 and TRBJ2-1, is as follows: EAGVAQSPRYKIIEKRQSVAFWCNPISGHATLYWYQQILGQGPKLLIQFQNNGVVDDSQLPKDRFSAERLKGVDSTLKIQPAKLEDSAVYLCASSARNLAEPEQFFGPGTRLTVL.

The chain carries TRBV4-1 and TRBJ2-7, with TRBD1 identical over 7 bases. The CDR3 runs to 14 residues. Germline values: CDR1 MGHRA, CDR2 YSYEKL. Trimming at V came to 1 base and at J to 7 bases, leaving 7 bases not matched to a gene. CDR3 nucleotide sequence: TGCGCCAGCAGCCAAGTCGACAGGGTTGGGGAGCAGTACTTC. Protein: CASSQVDRVGEQYF.

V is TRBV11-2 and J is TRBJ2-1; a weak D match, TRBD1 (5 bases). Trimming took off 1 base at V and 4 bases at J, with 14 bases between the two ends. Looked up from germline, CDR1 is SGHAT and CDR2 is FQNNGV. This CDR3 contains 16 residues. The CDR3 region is CASSLVGVTLYNEQFF. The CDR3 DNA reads TGTGCCAGCAGCTTAGTAGGGGTCACCTTGTACAATGAGCAGTTCTTC.

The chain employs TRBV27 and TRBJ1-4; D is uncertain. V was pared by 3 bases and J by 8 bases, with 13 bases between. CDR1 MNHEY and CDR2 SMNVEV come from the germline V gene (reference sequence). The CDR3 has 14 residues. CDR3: CASSFGRPSEKLFF. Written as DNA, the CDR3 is TGTGCCAGCAGTTTTGGTAGGCCGAGCGAAAAACTGTTTTTT. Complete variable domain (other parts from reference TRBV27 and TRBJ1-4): EAQVTQNPRYLITVTGKKLTVTCSQNMNHEYMSWYRQDPGLGLRQIYYSMNVEVTDKGDVPEGYKVSRKEKRNFPLILESPSPNQTSLYFCASSFGRPSEKLFFGSGTQLSVL.

For the CDR3, the DNA is TGTGCCAGCAGCTTGGTACAGGGTGCCAATGAGCAGTTCTTC. The encoded protein is CASSLVQGANEQFF. The rearrangement joins TRBV5-6 to TRBJ2-1; a possible D gene is TRBD1 (6 bases). The CDR3 runs 14 residues. V was cut by 0 bases and J by 6 bases, with 10 bases left in between. CDR1 and CDR2 from the germline V gene are SGHDT and YYEEEE.

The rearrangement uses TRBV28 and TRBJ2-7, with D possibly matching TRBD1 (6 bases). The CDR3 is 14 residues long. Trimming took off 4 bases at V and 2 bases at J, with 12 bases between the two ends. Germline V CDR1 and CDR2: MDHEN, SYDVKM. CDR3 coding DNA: TGTGCCAGCAGTTGGGTTGAGGGGGCCTACGAGCAGTACTTC. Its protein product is CASSWVEGAYEQYF.